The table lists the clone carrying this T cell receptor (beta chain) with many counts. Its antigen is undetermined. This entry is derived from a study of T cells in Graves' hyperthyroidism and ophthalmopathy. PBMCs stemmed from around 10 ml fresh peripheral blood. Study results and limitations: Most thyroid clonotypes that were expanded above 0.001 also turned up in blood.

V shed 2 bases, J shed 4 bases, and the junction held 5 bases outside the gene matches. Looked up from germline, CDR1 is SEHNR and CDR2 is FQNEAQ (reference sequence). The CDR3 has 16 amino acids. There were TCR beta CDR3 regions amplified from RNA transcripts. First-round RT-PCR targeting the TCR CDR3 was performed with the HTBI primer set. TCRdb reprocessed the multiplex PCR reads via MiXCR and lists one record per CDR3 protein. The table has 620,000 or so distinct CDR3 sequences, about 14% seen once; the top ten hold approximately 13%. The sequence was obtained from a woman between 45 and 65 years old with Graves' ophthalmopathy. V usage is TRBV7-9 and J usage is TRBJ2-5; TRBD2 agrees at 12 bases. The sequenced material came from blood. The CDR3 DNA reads TGTGCCAGCAGCTTATATCGACTAGCGGGAGTAGAGACCCAGTACTTC. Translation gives CASSLYRLAGVETQYF.